This TCR beta chain was profiled in a study of vaccination and CD4 T cells after COVID-19. The overall study: Post-vaccination samples were procured at a median of approximately 72 days following dose two (range 14 to 241).

To note about this clonotype: Its matching antigen is unknown.

Time point defined: late sampling 161 to 241 days after vaccination in three convalescent patients. The treatment: approximately nine-day PBMC culture with coronavirus spike peptide pools or control peptides (ViraFEST assay). TCRs were sequenced by ViraFEST after antigen-specific T cells had been expanded with peptide pools. Half the growth medium was swapped for new IL-2 medium on days 3 and 7. Cultured CD4+ T cell DNA underwent sequencing with the Oncomine TCR Beta short-read assay. TCRdb analysed the PCR reads with MiXCR anew, one entry per CDR3 protein. The sample yields around 23,000 distinct CDR3 sequences, about two fifths seen once. Germline V lookup: CDR1 LNHDA, CDR2 SQIVND (reference sequence). The CDR3 has 15 residues. Trimming removed 10 bases at V and 5 bases at J, with 18 bases between.

The V gene is TRBV19, the J gene TRBJ1-6; D gene uncertain. This TCR was sampled from a human donor who had recovered from COVID-19. Source: CD4+ T cells from blood, cultured in vitro, taken about 7 months after SARS-CoV-2 vaccination. CDR3 coding DNA: TGTGCCACCAGATTCGCGACGGCGGATAATTCACCCCTCCACTTT. Its protein is CATRFATADNSPLHF.